This is a list of T cell receptor beta chains from one sample in a study of shared clonotypes between healthy human individuals. The data were produced by immunoSEQ multiplex PCR, yet TCRdb's version contains in-frame clones alone and is incomplete. Here the sample spans some 490,000 clones, 81% being singletons. The sample consisted of PBMCs. Receptors were obtained from a woman between 40 and 55 years old in good health. Some clones in this sample may be carry-over from other donors' samples. Both conserved end residues are part of each CDR3. The order of the fields is clone size, D gene, J gene, V gene, CDR3 DNA, CDR3 protein. D genes are given only for firm matches. Only some rows state a clone size, as once, few, many or a class for expanded clones.

clone_size: .; d_call: .; j_call: TRBJ2-1; v_call: TRBV5-1; cdr3_nt: TGCGCCAGCAGCTTGGGACTCGACAATGAGCAGTTCTTC; cdr3_aa: CASSLGLDNEQFF
clone_size: .; d_call: TRBD2; j_call: TRBJ2-1; v_call: TRBV9; cdr3_nt: TGTGCCAGCAGCGCTACTAGCGGGAGCTCCTACAATGAGCAGTTCTTC; cdr3_aa: CASSATSGSSYNEQFF
clone_size: .; d_call: TRBD2; j_call: TRBJ2-1; v_call: TRBV15; cdr3_nt: TGTGCCACCAGCGTTCGGACTAGCGGGAGAAATGAGCAGTTCTTC; cdr3_aa: CATSVRTSGRNEQFF
clone_size: .; d_call: TRBD1; j_call: TRBJ1-1; v_call: TRBV29-1; cdr3_nt: TGCAGCGCCTACAGGGGCAACACTGAAGCTTTCTTT; cdr3_aa: CSAYRGNTEAFF
clone_size: .; d_call: TRBD1; j_call: TRBJ2-7; v_call: TRBV30; cdr3_nt: TGTGCCTGGAGTATGCGCGGACAGGGCTACGAGCAGTACTTC; cdr3_aa: CAWSMRGQGYEQYF
clone_size: few; d_call: TRBD1; j_call: TRBJ1-5; v_call: TRBV5-1; cdr3_nt: TGCGCCAGCAGCTGGACAGGGGGCAATCAGCCCCAGCATTTT; cdr3_aa: CASSWTGGNQPQHF
clone_size: .; d_call: .; j_call: TRBJ1-1; v_call: TRBV11-3; cdr3_nt: TGTGCCAGCAGCACAAATCAGGGCACTGAAGCTTTCTTT; cdr3_aa: CASSTNQGTEAFF
clone_size: .; d_call: .; j_call: TRBJ1-1; v_call: TRBV19; cdr3_nt: TGTGCCAGTAGCGCCTATAGGGACACTGAAGCTTTCTTT; cdr3_aa: CASSAYRDTEAFF
clone_size: .; d_call: .; j_call: TRBJ2-7; v_call: TRBV28; cdr3_nt: TGTGCCAGCGCCACGTTATACGAGCAGTACTTC; cdr3_aa: CASATLYEQYF
clone_size: .; d_call: .; j_call: TRBJ2-2; v_call: TRBV29-1; cdr3_nt: TGCAGCGTTGAAGGCCCGGGGGATGGGGAGCTGTTTTTT; cdr3_aa: CSVEGPGDGELFF
clone_size: .; d_call: TRBD2; j_call: TRBJ2-7; v_call: TRBV6-5; cdr3_nt: TGTGCCAACGCCCCCGGGACTAGCTCCTACGAGCAGTACTTC; cdr3_aa: CANAPGTSSYEQYF
clone_size: .; d_call: TRBD2; j_call: TRBJ2-7; v_call: TRBV5-1; cdr3_nt: TGCGCCAGCAGCCCTGCCAGCGGGAGGGCCGATGAGCAGTACTTC; cdr3_aa: CASSPASGRADEQYF
clone_size: .; d_call: TRBD1; j_call: TRBJ2-7; v_call: TRBV5-1; cdr3_nt: TGCGCCAGCAGCTTGGGGGACAGCCGATCCTACGAGCAGTACTTC; cdr3_aa: CASSLGDSRSYEQYF
clone_size: few; d_call: .; j_call: TRBJ2-3; v_call: TRBV27; cdr3_nt: TGTGCCAGCAGTTCCGTGTGGGCCGGCACAGATACGCAGTATTTT; cdr3_aa: CASSSVWAGTDTQYF
clone_size: .; d_call: .; j_call: TRBJ2-2; v_call: TRBV5-1; cdr3_nt: TGCGCCAGCAGCTTGTACGGCATAGGGAGTGGCACCGGGGAGCTGTTTTTT; cdr3_aa: CASSLYGIGSGTGELFF
clone_size: once; d_call: .; j_call: TRBJ1-1; v_call: TRBV9; cdr3_nt: TGTGCCAGCAGCGTAGGGGTTGGCGCGCCTAGGGGGTTCACTGAAGCTTTCTTT; cdr3_aa: CASSVGVGAPRGFTEAFF
clone_size: .; d_call: .; j_call: TRBJ2-3; v_call: TRBV2; cdr3_nt: TGTGCCAGCAGTTACTCGACGGCAGATACGCAGTATTTT; cdr3_aa: CASSYSTADTQYF
clone_size: .; d_call: .; j_call: TRBJ2-6; v_call: TRBV29-1; cdr3_nt: TGCAGCGTTGTCGCAATCCCCTCGACCAACGTCCTGACTTTC; cdr3_aa: CSVVAIPSTNVLTF
clone_size: .; d_call: .; j_call: TRBJ1-3; v_call: TRBV4-3; cdr3_nt: TGCGCCAGCAGCCAAGATTTGGGTTCTCTGGGGGGAAACACCATATATTTT; cdr3_aa: CASSQDLGSLGGNTIYF
clone_size: .; d_call: .; j_call: TRBJ2-3; v_call: TRBV20-1; cdr3_nt: TGCGGTGGGGGGATCGGAAATACGCAGTATTTT; cdr3_aa: CGGGIGNTQYF
clone_size: many; d_call: .; j_call: TRBJ2-7; v_call: TRBV4-1; cdr3_nt: TGCGCCAGCAGCCAAGATCCCCTAGCCCGCTACGAGCAGTACTTC; cdr3_aa: CASSQDPLARYEQYF
clone_size: .; d_call: TRBD2; j_call: TRBJ2-2; v_call: TRBV30; cdr3_nt: TGTGCCTGGAGCCAGATCCGAATGGGCGGGAGTAAGGCCGGGGAGCTGTTTTTT; cdr3_aa: CAWSQIRMGGSKAGELFF
clone_size: medium-sized; d_call: .; j_call: TRBJ1-2; v_call: TRBV7-2; cdr3_nt: TGTGCCAGCAGCTTATCCGGCTATGGCTACACCTTC; cdr3_aa: CASSLSGYGYTF
clone_size: .; d_call: .; j_call: TRBJ1-5; v_call: TRBV27; cdr3_nt: TGTGCCAGCAGTTTAATGGGGACGTCGGGCAGGCAGCCCCAGCATTTT; cdr3_aa: CASSLMGTSGRQPQHF
clone_size: .; d_call: .; j_call: TRBJ2-7; v_call: TRBV28; cdr3_nt: TGTGCCAGCAGTGAGCCGGGACTTGAGTACGAGCAGTACTTC; cdr3_aa: CASSEPGLEYEQYF
clone_size: .; d_call: .; j_call: TRBJ1-1; v_call: TRBV6-5; cdr3_nt: TGTGCCAGCAGTACAGCGAACACTGAAGCTTTCTTT; cdr3_aa: CASSTANTEAFF
clone_size: .; d_call: .; j_call: TRBJ1-4; v_call: TRBV11-2; cdr3_nt: TGTGCCAGCAGCTTAACAGGGAGGAGGGAAAAACTGTTTTTT; cdr3_aa: CASSLTGRREKLFF
clone_size: many; d_call: .; j_call: TRBJ2-2; v_call: TRBV6-4; cdr3_nt: TGTGCCAGCAGTCCAACTGAGGTCGGGGAGCTGTTTTTT; cdr3_aa: CASSPTEVGELFF
clone_size: .; d_call: .; j_call: TRBJ2-5; v_call: TRBV7-9; cdr3_nt: TGTGCCAGCAGCTTAGGAGGGGTACAAGAGACCCAGTACTTC; cdr3_aa: CASSLGGVQETQYF
clone_size: .; d_call: .; j_call: TRBJ1-2; v_call: TRBV27; cdr3_nt: TGTGCCAGCAGTCCCCGGGGTTCATATGGCTACACCTTC; cdr3_aa: CASSPRGSYGYTF
clone_size: .; d_call: TRBD2; j_call: TRBJ2-1; v_call: TRBV5-1; cdr3_nt: TGCGCCAGCAGCCCGGGACTACCGGAGCAGTTCTTC; cdr3_aa: CASSPGLPEQFF
clone_size: .; d_call: TRBD1; j_call: TRBJ1-2; v_call: TRBV11-2; cdr3_nt: TGTGCCAGCAGCCGGGGACAGTCCTATGGCTACACCTTC; cdr3_aa: CASSRGQSYGYTF
clone_size: .; d_call: TRBD2; j_call: TRBJ2-7; v_call: TRBV27; cdr3_nt: TGTGCCAGCAGTTTAGGACTAGCGAGGGAGCAGTACTTC; cdr3_aa: CASSLGLAREQYF
clone_size: .; d_call: TRBD1; j_call: TRBJ1-4; v_call: TRBV7-6; cdr3_nt: TGTGCCAGCAGCTTAGTTCCCCCGGGACAGAATGAAAAACTGTTTTTT; cdr3_aa: CASSLVPPGQNEKLFF
clone_size: .; d_call: .; j_call: TRBJ2-7; v_call: TRBV10-2; cdr3_nt: TGCGCCAGCAGTGAAGGGGCCGTTCTAGTCCCCTACGAGCAGTACTTC; cdr3_aa: CASSEGAVLVPYEQYF
clone_size: .; d_call: .; j_call: TRBJ2-7; v_call: TRBV10-1; cdr3_nt: TGCGCCAGCAGTGAGTCGGGGTCTTACGAGCAGTACTTC; cdr3_aa: CASSESGSYEQYF
clone_size: .; d_call: TRBD1; j_call: TRBJ2-1; v_call: TRBV19; cdr3_nt: TGTGCCAGTAGTATAATCCGGGACAGATACAATGAGCAGTTCTTC; cdr3_aa: CASSIIRDRYNEQFF
clone_size: .; d_call: .; j_call: TRBJ2-5; v_call: TRBV6-6; cdr3_nt: TGTGCCAGCAGTTACTGGGGGGGCGGGGGAGAGACCCAGTACTTC; cdr3_aa: CASSYWGGGGETQYF
clone_size: .; d_call: .; j_call: TRBJ1-2; v_call: TRBV4-1; cdr3_nt: TGCGCCAGCAGCCAAGAGGAGGGACCTAACTATGGCTACACCTTC; cdr3_aa: CASSQEEGPNYGYTF
clone_size: many; d_call: TRBD2; j_call: TRBJ2-1; v_call: TRBV14; cdr3_nt: TGTGCCAGCAGCCAAGATTGGACTAGCGGGAACTACAATGAGCAGTTCTTC; cdr3_aa: CASSQDWTSGNYNEQFF
clone_size: .; d_call: .; j_call: TRBJ1-4; v_call: TRBV7-2; cdr3_nt: TGTGCCAGCAGCTTAGGTAGCGGGGCCCTGACGTTGTTTAATGAAAAACTGTTTTTT; cdr3_aa: CASSLGSGALTLFNEKLFF
clone_size: .; d_call: .; j_call: TRBJ1-1; v_call: TRBV9; cdr3_nt: TGTGCCAGCAGCGTAGGTGGAGGGCATCCTGAAGCTTTCTTT; cdr3_aa: CASSVGGGHPEAFF
clone_size: .; d_call: TRBD2; j_call: TRBJ2-1; v_call: TRBV28; cdr3_nt: TGTGCCAGCAGTTCCCCCAGCGGGAGCTACAATGAGCAGTTCTTC; cdr3_aa: CASSSPSGSYNEQFF
clone_size: .; d_call: .; j_call: TRBJ2-5; v_call: TRBV30; cdr3_nt: TGTGCCCGAAATCAATGCGGCAGGGGAGATTGGGAGACCCAGTACTTC; cdr3_aa: CARNQCGRGDWETQYF
clone_size: .; d_call: .; j_call: TRBJ1-2; v_call: TRBV11-2; cdr3_nt: TGTGCCAGCAGCGTCGTGGGGGGGAACTATGGCTACACCTTC; cdr3_aa: CASSVVGGNYGYTF
clone_size: .; d_call: .; j_call: TRBJ1-1; v_call: TRBV5-1; cdr3_nt: TGCGCCAGCAGCCCATTGGACAGAGTAACTGAAGCTTTCTTT; cdr3_aa: CASSPLDRVTEAFF
clone_size: .; d_call: .; j_call: TRBJ1-5; v_call: TRBV2; cdr3_nt: TGTGCCAGCTCGCGCGGGGCAGGGAATAATCAGCCCCAGCATTTT; cdr3_aa: CASSRGAGNNQPQHF
clone_size: .; d_call: TRBD1; j_call: TRBJ2-5; v_call: TRBV5-1; cdr3_nt: TGCGCCAGCAGCCCACGGGACAGGGGGCAGGAGACCCAGTACTTC; cdr3_aa: CASSPRDRGQETQYF
clone_size: .; d_call: .; j_call: TRBJ2-7; v_call: TRBV2; cdr3_nt: TGTGCCAGCAGCCACCGGGACCTCACCTACGAGCAGTACTTC; cdr3_aa: CASSHRDLTYEQYF
clone_size: .; d_call: TRBD2; j_call: TRBJ2-3; v_call: TRBV4-2; cdr3_nt: TGTGCCAGCAGCCAAGGTCTACTAGCGGGAGGAGGGACAGATACGCAGTATTTT; cdr3_aa: CASSQGLLAGGGTDTQYF
clone_size: .; d_call: TRBD1; j_call: TRBJ1-2; v_call: TRBV2; cdr3_nt: TGTGCCAGCAGTCCGGACAGGGGGAAGTATGGCTACACCTTC; cdr3_aa: CASSPDRGKYGYTF
clone_size: .; d_call: .; j_call: TRBJ2-7; v_call: TRBV14; cdr3_nt: TGTGCCAGCAGCCAAGTTCGAGGGGGCTCCTACGAGCAGTACTTC; cdr3_aa: CASSQVRGGSYEQYF
clone_size: .; d_call: .; j_call: TRBJ2-7; v_call: TRBV10-3; cdr3_nt: TGTGCCATCAGTGCCTCCAGGGGCGGATCGAACGAGCAGTACTTC; cdr3_aa: CAISASRGGSNEQYF